This T cell receptor beta chain appears in the sequencing data of a study of blood T cell repertoires in COVID-19. The overall study: T cells, B-cell-depleted T cells, or PBMCs provided the cDNA or gDNA that served as material.

CDR1 and CDR2 from the germline V gene are LNHDA and SQIVND (reference sequence). CDR3 length equals 15 residues. Trimming cost V 5 bases and J 2 bases; bases outside gene matches: 9. There are a few counts of this clone. Source study methods: Amplification with reference gene primers provided the estimates of nucleated cell counts. Here immunoSEQ multiplex PCR was the method, and the copy in TCRdb shows in-frame clones only, minus some. V, J and clone size derive from that table, while D and trimming were established from the DNA sequence. The sample includes about 210,000 clones, around four fifths of them seen just once. Residents of 24 US areas, aged about 18 to 100 years, made up the participants.

The source is a man aged 35 to 55 who had recovered from COVID-19. The rearrangement links TRBV19 to TRBJ2-7; 7 bases are shared with TRBD2. The source material was PBMCs or T cells enriched from blood (not recorded which). The CDR3 spells CASSPVGGDPYEQYF. The CDR3 bases are TGTGCCAGTAGTCCGGTGGGAGGGGATCCCTACGAGCAGTACTTC.